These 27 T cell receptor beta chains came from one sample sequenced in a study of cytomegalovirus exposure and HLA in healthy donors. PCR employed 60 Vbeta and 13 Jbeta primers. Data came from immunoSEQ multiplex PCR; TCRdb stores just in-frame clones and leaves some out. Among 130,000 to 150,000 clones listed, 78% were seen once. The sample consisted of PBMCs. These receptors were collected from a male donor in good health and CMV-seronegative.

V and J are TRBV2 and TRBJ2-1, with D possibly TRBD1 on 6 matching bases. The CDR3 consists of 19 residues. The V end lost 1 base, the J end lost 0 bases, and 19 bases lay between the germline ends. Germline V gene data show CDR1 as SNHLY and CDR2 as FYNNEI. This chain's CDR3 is CASSEDRVSLISSYNEQFF. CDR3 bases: TGTGCCAGCAGTGAAGACAGGGTCTCCCTTATCTCCTCCTACAATGAGCAGTTCTTC.

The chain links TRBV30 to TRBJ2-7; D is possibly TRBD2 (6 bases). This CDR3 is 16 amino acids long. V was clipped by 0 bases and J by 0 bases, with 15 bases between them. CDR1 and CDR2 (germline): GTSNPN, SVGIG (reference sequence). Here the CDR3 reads CAWSVGSPSVSYEQYF. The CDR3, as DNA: TGTGCCTGGAGTGTCGGTTCCCCTAGCGTCTCCTACGAGCAGTACTTC.

CDR3 loop: CASSPGQGRSNQPQHF. CDR3 nucleotides: TGTGCCAGCAGTCCAGGACAGGGAAGGAGCAATCAGCCCCAGCATTTT. The genes are TRBV27 and TRBJ1-5, with 8 nucleotides matching TRBD1. The CDR3 sequence is 16 residues long. J gave up 1 base and V 5 bases, and 7 bases lay outside the gene matches. Germline CDR1 MNHEY, CDR2 SMNVEV (reference sequence).

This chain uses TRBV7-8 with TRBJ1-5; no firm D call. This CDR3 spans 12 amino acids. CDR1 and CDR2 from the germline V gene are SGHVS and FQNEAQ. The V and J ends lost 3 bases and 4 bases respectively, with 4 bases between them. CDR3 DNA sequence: TGTGCCAGCAGCTTTCAGAATCAGCCCCAGCATTTT. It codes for CASSFQNQPQHF.

The CDR3 is CASSPLLNTEAFF. DNA for the CDR3: TGTGCCAGCAGCCCCCTGTTGAACACTGAAGCTTTCTTT. V is TRBV9 and J is TRBJ1-1; D is unresolved. The germline V gene encodes CDR1 SGDLS and CDR2 YYNGEE. This CDR3 spans 13 amino acids. Trimming removed 4 bases from V and 0 bases from J, with 7 bases in between.

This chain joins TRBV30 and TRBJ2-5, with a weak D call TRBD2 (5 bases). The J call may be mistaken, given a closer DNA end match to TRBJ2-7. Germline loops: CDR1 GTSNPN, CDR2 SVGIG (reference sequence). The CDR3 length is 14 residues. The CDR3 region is CAWSVRLSPDEQYF. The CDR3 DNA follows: TGTGCCTGGAGTGTAAGACTATCCCCTGACGAGCAGTACTTC.

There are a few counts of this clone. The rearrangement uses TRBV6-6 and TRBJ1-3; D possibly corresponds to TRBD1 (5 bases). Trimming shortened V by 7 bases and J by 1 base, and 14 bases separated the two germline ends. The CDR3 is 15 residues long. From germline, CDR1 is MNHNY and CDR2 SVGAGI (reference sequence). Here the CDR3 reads CASIPTQGSGNTIYF. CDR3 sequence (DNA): TGTGCCAGCATCCCAACCCAGGGTTCTGGAAACACCATATATTTT.

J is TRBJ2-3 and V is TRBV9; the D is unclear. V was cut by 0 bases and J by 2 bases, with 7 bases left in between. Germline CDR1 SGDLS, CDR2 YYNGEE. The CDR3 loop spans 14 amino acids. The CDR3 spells CASSVESSTDTQYF. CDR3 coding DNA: TGTGCCAGCAGCGTAGAGAGCTCCACAGATACGCAGTATTTT.

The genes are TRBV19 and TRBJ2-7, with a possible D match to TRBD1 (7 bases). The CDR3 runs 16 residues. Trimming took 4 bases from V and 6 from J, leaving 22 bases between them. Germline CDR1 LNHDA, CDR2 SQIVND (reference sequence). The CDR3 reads CASSTLTGLKGGEQYF. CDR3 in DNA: TGTGCCAGTAGTACGCTGACAGGGCTGAAGGGGGGCGAGCAGTACTTC.

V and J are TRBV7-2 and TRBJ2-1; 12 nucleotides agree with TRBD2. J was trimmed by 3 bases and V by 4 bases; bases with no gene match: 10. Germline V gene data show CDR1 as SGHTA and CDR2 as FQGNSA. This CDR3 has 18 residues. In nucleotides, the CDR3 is TGTGCCAGCAGCTCACCCCGGACTAGCGGGGCTAACTACAATGAGCAGTTCTTC. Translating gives CASSSPRTSGANYNEQFF.

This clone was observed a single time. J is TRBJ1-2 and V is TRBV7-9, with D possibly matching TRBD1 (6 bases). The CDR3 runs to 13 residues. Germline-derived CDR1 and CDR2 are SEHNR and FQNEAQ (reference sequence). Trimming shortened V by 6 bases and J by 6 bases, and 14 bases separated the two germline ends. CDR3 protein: CASRLMDSDGYTF. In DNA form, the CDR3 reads TGTGCCAGCAGACTTATGGACAGCGATGGCTACACCTTC.

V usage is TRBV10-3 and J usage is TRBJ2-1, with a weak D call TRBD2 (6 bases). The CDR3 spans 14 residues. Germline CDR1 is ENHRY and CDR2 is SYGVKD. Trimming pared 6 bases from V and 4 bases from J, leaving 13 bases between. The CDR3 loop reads CAIRRDQRYNEQFF. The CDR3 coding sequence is TGTGCCATCAGGCGGGACCAAAGATACAATGAGCAGTTCTTC.

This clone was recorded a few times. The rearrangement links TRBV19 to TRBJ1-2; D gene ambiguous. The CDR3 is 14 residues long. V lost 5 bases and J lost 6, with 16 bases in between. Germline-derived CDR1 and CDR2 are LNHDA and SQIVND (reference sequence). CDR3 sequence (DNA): TGTGCCAGTAGTCTTACCTATGGGAGGGATGGCTACACCTTC. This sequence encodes CASSLTYGRDGYTF.

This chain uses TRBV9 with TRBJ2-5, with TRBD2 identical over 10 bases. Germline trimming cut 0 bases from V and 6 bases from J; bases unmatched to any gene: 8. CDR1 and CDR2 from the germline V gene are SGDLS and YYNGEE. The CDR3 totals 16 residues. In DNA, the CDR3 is TGTGCCAGCAGCGTAGATGAGCGGGAGGGCCGCAAGACCCAGTACTTC. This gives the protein CASSVDEREGRKTQYF.

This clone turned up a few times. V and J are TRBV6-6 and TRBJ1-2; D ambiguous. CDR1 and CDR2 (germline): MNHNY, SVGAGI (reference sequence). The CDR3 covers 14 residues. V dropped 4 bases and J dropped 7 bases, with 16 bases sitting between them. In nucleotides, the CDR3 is TGTGCCAGCAGTTCCTCCGGTCCCCCTTCTGGCTACACCTTC. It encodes CASSSSGPPSGYTF.

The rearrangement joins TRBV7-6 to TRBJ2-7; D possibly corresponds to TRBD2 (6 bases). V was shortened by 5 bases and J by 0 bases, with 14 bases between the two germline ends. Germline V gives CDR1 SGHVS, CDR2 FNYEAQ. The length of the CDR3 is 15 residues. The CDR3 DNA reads TGTGCCAGCAGCCCCAGGTTGGGAGGCTCCTACGAGCAGTACTTC. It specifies CASSPRLGGSYEQYF.

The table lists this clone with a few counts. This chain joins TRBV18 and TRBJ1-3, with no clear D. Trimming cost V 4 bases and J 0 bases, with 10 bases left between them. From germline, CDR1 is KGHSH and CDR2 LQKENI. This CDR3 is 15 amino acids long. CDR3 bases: TGTGCCAGCTCACTCACAGAGAGCTCTGGAAACACCATATATTTT. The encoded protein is CASSLTESSGNTIYF.

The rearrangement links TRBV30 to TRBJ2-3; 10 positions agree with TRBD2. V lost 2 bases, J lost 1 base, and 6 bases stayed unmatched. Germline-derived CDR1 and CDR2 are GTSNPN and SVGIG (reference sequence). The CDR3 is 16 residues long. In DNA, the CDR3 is TGTGCCTGGAGTCGTTATGGACTAGCGGGCACAGATACGCAGTATTTT. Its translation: CAWSRYGLAGTDTQYF.

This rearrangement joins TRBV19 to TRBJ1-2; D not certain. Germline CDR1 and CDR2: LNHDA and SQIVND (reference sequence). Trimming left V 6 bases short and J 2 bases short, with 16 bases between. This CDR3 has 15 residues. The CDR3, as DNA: TGTGCCAGTAGGCCCCCTGGGAGAATGAACTATGGCTACACCTTC. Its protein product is CASRPPGRMNYGYTF.

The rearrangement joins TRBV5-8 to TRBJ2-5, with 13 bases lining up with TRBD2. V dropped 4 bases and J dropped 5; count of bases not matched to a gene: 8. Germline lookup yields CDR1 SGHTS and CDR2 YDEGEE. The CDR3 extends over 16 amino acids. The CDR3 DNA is TGTGCCAGCAGCGGCCGGACTAGCGGGAGTACTGAGACCCAGTACTTC. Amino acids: CASSGRTSGSTETQYF. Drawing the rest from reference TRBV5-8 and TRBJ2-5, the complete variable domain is EAGVTQSPTHLIKTRGQQATLRCSPISGHTSVYWYQQALGLGLQFLLWYDEGEERNRGNFPPRFSGRQFPNYSSELNVNALELEDSALYLCASSGRTSGSTETQYFGPGTRLLVL.

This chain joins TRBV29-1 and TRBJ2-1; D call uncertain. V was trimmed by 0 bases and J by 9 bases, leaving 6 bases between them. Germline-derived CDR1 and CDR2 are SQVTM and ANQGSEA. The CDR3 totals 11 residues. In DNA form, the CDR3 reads TGCAGCGTTGAAGATACGGGTGAGCAGTTCTTC. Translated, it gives CSVEDTGEQFF.

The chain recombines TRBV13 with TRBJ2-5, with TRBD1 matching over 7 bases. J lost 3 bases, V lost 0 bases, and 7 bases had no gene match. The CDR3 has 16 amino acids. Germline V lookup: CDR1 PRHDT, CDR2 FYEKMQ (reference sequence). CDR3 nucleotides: TGTGCCAGCAGCTTAGGCCTAACTGGACAGGAAGAGACCCAGTACTTC. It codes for CASSLGLTGQEETQYF.

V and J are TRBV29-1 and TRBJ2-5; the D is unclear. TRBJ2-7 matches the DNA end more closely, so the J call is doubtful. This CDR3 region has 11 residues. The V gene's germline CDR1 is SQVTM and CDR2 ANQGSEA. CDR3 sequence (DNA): TGCAGCGCCGATCGAGGATACGAGCAGTACTTC. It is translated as CSADRGYEQYF.

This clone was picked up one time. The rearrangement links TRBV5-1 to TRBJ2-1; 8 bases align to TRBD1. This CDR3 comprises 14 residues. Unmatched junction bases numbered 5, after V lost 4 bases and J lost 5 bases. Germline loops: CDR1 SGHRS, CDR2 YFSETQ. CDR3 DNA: TGCGCCAGCAGCAAGGGACAGGAGGACAATGAGCAGTTCTTC. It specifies CASSKGQEDNEQFF.

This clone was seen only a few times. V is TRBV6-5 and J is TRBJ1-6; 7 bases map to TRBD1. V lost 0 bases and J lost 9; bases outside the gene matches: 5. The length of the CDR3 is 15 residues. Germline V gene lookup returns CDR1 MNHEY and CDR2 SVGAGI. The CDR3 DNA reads TGTGCCAGCAGTTACTCGGGACAGTTCTTTTCACCCCTCCACTTT. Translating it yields CASSYSGQFFSPLHF.

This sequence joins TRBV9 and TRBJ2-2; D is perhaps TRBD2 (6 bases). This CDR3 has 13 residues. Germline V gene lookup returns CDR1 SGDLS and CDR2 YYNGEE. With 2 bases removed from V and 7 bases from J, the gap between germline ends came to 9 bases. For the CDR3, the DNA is TGTGCCAGCAGCGTTAGCGGTGGCGGGGAGCTGTTTTTT. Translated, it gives CASSVSGGGELFF.

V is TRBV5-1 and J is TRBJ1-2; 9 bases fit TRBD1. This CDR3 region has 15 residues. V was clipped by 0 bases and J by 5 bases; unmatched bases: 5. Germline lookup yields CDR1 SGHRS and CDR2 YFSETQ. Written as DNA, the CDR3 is TGCGCCAGCAGCTTGGCACAGGGGGCGGGATATGGCTACACCTTC. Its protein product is CASSLAQGAGYGYTF.